This T cell receptor beta chain derives from a study of brain metastases from non-small cell lung cancer. A word on this clone: In the same sample, other DNA sequences code for this CDR3.

Some clones are missing from TCRdb's copy, which holds only in-frame ones; the method was immunoSEQ multiplex PCR. The data show a few thousand clones, about four fifths seen once. V dropped 1 base and J dropped 6; count of bases not matched to a gene: 6. This CDR3 has 15 residues. CDR1 SGHNT and CDR2 YENEEA come from the germline V gene. The sequence was collected from a donor aged 40 or over with non-small cell lung cancer. The chain employs TRBV11-3 and TRBJ2-1; 7 bases are shared with TRBD2. Sequenced input: tumor-adjacent normal tissue. CDR3 sequence reads: CASSLGPTGGNEQFF. CDR3 nucleotides: TGTGCCAGCAGCTTAGGCCCAACGGGAGGCAATGAGCAGTTCTTC.